Presented here are 11 T cell receptor beta chains from one specimen sequenced in a study of blood T cell repertoires in COVID-19. Produced via immunoSEQ multiplex PCR; TCRdb's table is partial and in-frame only. The table has hundreds of thousands of clones, roughly 90% seen once; the top ten hold approximately 3.1%. Sequencing was carried out using PBMCs or T cells enriched from blood (not recorded which). These receptors were obtained from a woman in her 30s who had recovered from COVID-19.

The chain couples TRBV4-2 to TRBJ2-1; TRBD2 aligns across 16 bases. V trimming: 4 bases; J trimming: 6 bases; junction bases outside the gene matches: 6. This CDR3 is built from 17 residues. Germline CDR1 is LGHNA and CDR2 is YNFKEQ. The CDR3 loop reads CASSPLGLAGGSNEQFF. CDR3 nucleotide sequence: TGTGCCAGCAGCCCCTTGGGACTAGCGGGGGGGAGCAATGAGCAGTTCTTC.

The table lists this clone with a few counts. The chain joins TRBV5-4 to TRBJ1-1, with 9 bases fitting TRBD1. V lost 4 bases, J lost 4 bases, and 14 bases stayed unmatched. Germline CDR1 SGHNT, CDR2 YYREEE (reference sequence). There are 17 residues in the CDR3. CDR3 DNA sequence: TGTGCCAGCAGCCTTCCGGGACAGGGATTTAGGGGCACTGAAGCTTTCTTT. This gives the protein CASSLPGQGFRGTEAFF.

This chain connects TRBV19 to TRBJ1-2; D is unclear. Germline lookup yields CDR1 LNHDA and CDR2 SQIVND (reference sequence). V was pared by 0 bases and J by 4 bases, with 9 bases between. The CDR3 length is 14 residues. CDR3 region: CASSIEPGTYGYTF. DNA for the CDR3: TGTGCCAGTAGTATAGAACCGGGAACCTATGGCTACACCTTC.

This CDR3 is CASSYTETGVNGYTF. CDR3 in DNA: TGTGCCAGCAGTTACACCGAAACAGGGGTAAATGGCTACACCTTC. The chain uses TRBV6-5 and TRBJ1-2, with 7 bases lining up with TRBD1. Germline trimming cut 2 bases from V and 6 bases from J; bases unmatched to any gene: 9. This CDR3 comprises 15 residues. Germline V gene lookup returns CDR1 MNHEY and CDR2 SVGAGI.

This chain joins TRBV27 and TRBJ2-7; D possibly corresponds to TRBD1 (6 bases). The CDR3 contains 14 residues. Trimming took 4 bases from V and 3 from J, leaving 13 bases between them. Germline V gene lookup returns CDR1 MNHEY and CDR2 SMNVEV (reference sequence). CDR3 DNA: TGTGCCAGCAGTTCCAGGGGAAATTACTACGAGCAGTACTTC. Translating gives CASSSRGNYYEQYF.

This chain links TRBV19 with TRBJ2-1, with D possibly TRBD1 on 5 matching bases. V was clipped by 7 bases and J by 8 bases, with 18 bases between them. CDR1 and CDR2 from the germline V gene are LNHDA and SQIVND (reference sequence). The CDR3 is 14 amino acids. CDR3 residues: CASTKRAGPHEQFF. The CDR3, as DNA: TGTGCCAGTACGAAACGGGCAGGGCCCCATGAGCAGTTCTTC.

CDR3 protein: CASSNGGEQYF. For the CDR3, the DNA is TGTGCCAGCAGTAATGGCGGCGAGCAGTACTTC. This chain joins TRBV12-3 or TRBV12-4 and TRBJ2-7; D gene unclear. The CDR3 runs 11 residues. The ends were cut back, 5 bases at V and 6 bases at J, with 8 bases in the middle.

The chain carries TRBV12-3 or TRBV12-4 and TRBJ2-7, with TRBD1 identical over 10 bases. The V segment lost 6 bases and the J segment 7 bases; nucleotides outside the gene matches: 6. This CDR3 contains 13 residues. The CDR3 sequence: CASRRQGAHEQYF. For the CDR3, the DNA is TGTGCCAGCAGAAGACAGGGGGCGCATGAGCAGTACTTC.

The rearrangement uses TRBV7-9 and TRBJ1-3; D not certain. The germline CDR1 and CDR2 sequences are SEHNR and FQNEAQ (reference sequence). Trimming pared 7 bases from V and 0 bases from J, leaving 10 bases between. This CDR3 comprises 14 residues. CDR3 protein: CASKTQNSGNTIYF. CDR3 DNA: TGTGCCAGCAAAACACAGAACTCTGGAAACACCATATATTTT.

The rearrangement uses TRBV5-1 and TRBJ2-1; 8 bases fit TRBD1. The CDR3 consists of 17 residues. In germline, CDR1 is SGHRS, CDR2 YFSETQ. Losses at the gene ends were 4 bases for V and 1 base for J; bases not matched to a gene: 10. The chain's CDR3 is CASSRLDTGGSYNEQFF. The CDR3 bases are TGCGCCAGCAGCAGATTGGACACAGGGGGGTCCTACAATGAGCAGTTCTTC.

CDR3 loop: CATVPQREVHYGYTF. CDR3 coding DNA: TGTGCGACCGTCCCCCAGCGGGAGGTTCACTATGGCTACACCTTC. V is TRBV28 and J is TRBJ1-2; D is unclear. Germline CDR1 reads MDHEN; CDR2 reads SYDVKM. This CDR3 has 15 residues.